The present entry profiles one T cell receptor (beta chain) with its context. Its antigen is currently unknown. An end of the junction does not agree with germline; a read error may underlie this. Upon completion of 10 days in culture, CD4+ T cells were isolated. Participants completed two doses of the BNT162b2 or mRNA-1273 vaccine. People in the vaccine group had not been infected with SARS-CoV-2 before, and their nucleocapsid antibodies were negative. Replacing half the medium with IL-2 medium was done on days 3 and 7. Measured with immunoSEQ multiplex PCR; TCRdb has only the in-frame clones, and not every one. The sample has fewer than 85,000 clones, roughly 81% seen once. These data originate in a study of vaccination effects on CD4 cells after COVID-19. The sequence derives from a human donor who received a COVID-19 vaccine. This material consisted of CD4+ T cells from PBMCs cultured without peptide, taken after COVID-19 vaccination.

The CDR3: CTSSQRQGNEKLFF. The DNA for the CDR3 is TGTACCAGCAGCCAAAGGCAGGGGAATGAAAAACTGTTTTTT. This rearrangement joins TRBV3-1 (or the pseudogene TRBV3-2) to TRBJ1-4; TRBD1 is a possible D gene (6 bases). The CDR3 runs 14 residues. Germline-derived CDR1 and CDR2 are LGHDT and YNNKEL (reference sequence).